These T cell receptor beta chains were read from a single sample in a study of T-cell memory formation after mild COVID-19. A single record per CDR3 protein comes from TCRdb applying MiXCR to the 5' RACE reads. The sample shows hundreds of thousands of distinct CDR3 sequences, more than 15% of them seen only once. Sequencing was performed on PBMCs or a T cell subset sorted from them (not recorded which). Every receptor here comes from a young man who had mild COVID-19 (a few samples of this study predate the infection). Cell type and time point are not known. CDR3s include the opening cysteine and the closing phenylalanine or tryptophan. Fields, in order: D gene, V gene, clone size, J gene, CDR3 DNA, CDR3 protein. D genes are given only for firm matches. Some rows have no size entry. The others give once, few or many, or a class for an expanded clone.

D: -
V: TRBV7-2
size: few
J: TRBJ1-2
DNA: TGTGCCAGCAGCTTAGTCAGGGTACAAGGCTACACCTTC
CDR3: CASSLVRVQGYTF

D: -
V: TRBV4-3
size: -
J: TRBJ2-6
DNA: TGCGCCAGCAGCCAACCAGGATCTGGGGCCAACGTCCTGACTTTC
CDR3: CASSQPGSGANVLTF

D: -
V: TRBV11-2
size: many
J: TRBJ1-5
DNA: TGTGCCAGCAGCTTTCAGGGCGGCAATCAGCCCCAGCATTTT
CDR3: CASSFQGGNQPQHF

D: -
V: TRBV6-5
size: -
J: TRBJ1-2
DNA: TGTGCCAGCAGTTACTCCGGGCCGCCGGCCAACTATGGCTACACCTTC
CDR3: CASSYSGPPANYGYTF

D: -
V: TRBV7-8
size: -
J: TRBJ1-2
DNA: TGTGCCAGCAGCCGACCTCTGACCTATGGCTACACCTTC
CDR3: CASSRPLTYGYTF

D: -
V: TRBV6-6
size: -
J: TRBJ2-5
DNA: TGTGCCAGCAGTCGCCGGGCCTGGGGAGAGACCCAGTACTTC
CDR3: CASSRRAWGETQYF

D: TRBD1
V: TRBV19
size: -
J: TRBJ2-2
DNA: TGTGCCAGTAGTCCCCCAGGGACAGGGGCGAACGGGGAGCTGTTTTTT
CDR3: CASSPPGTGANGELFF

D: -
V: TRBV7-2
size: -
J: TRBJ2-3
DNA: TGTGCCAGCCTTAGAGGACGCGGCACAGATACGCAGTATTTT
CDR3: CASLRGRGTDTQYF

D: -
V: TRBV4-3
size: many
J: TRBJ1-5
DNA: TGCGCCAGCAGCCTAGTGGCGGGTTTAGGCCAGCCCCAGCATTTT
CDR3: CASSLVAGLGQPQHF

D: -
V: TRBV4-1
size: -
J: TRBJ1-2
DNA: TGCGCCAGCAGCCAAGATCCCCGCCGGACAGAAGCTAACTATGGCTACACCTTC
CDR3: CASSQDPRRTEANYGYTF

D: -
V: TRBV10-3
size: few
J: TRBJ1-5
DNA: TGTGCCATCAGTAAGGGCAGGGAGAATCAGCCCCAGCATTTT
CDR3: CAISKGRENQPQHF

D: TRBD1
V: TRBV12-3/TRBV12-4
size: few
J: TRBJ1-6
DNA: TGTGCCAGCAGTACAGGGGGAAAAGGCCTTATCGCCTATAATTCACCCCTCCACTTT
CDR3: CASSTGGKGLIAYNSPLHF

D: -
V: TRBV6-2/TRBV6-3
size: few
J: TRBJ2-5
DNA: TGTGCCAGCAGTTGGGAGTTCGGGGAGACCCAGTACTTC
CDR3: CASSWEFGETQYF

D: TRBD1
V: TRBV6-5
size: few
J: TRBJ2-3
DNA: TGTGCCAGCAGCACGACAGGGGCTACTAGCACAGATACGCAGTATTTT
CDR3: CASSTTGATSTDTQYF

D: TRBD1
V: TRBV7-9
size: few
J: TRBJ2-1
DNA: TGTGCCAGCAGCCGACGACAGGGTGTGGACAATGAGCAGTTCTTC
CDR3: CASSRRQGVDNEQFF

D: TRBD2
V: TRBV11-2
size: -
J: TRBJ2-1
DNA: TGTGCCAGCAGCTTTCGTTCTGGGACTAGCGGGGGGGATGAGCAGTTCTTC
CDR3: CASSFRSGTSGGDEQFF

D: -
V: TRBV7-9
size: -
J: TRBJ1-2
DNA: TGTGCCGGTAGTGGAGGGCTCTGGGATGGCTACACCTTC
CDR3: CAGSGGLWDGYTF

D: -
V: TRBV6-5
size: few
J: TRBJ1-1
DNA: TGTGCCAGCAGCCCCATACGGAGCATAATGAACACTGAAGCTTTCTTT
CDR3: CASSPIRSIMNTEAFF

D: -
V: TRBV4-2
size: -
J: TRBJ2-5
DNA: TGTGCCAGCAGCCAAGGGGGGGCGGAGACCCAGTACTTC
CDR3: CASSQGGAETQYF

D: -
V: TRBV11-2
size: -
J: TRBJ2-3
DNA: TGTGCCAGCAGCTGGGGGGTGGGGGATACGCAGTATTTT
CDR3: CASSWGVGDTQYF

D: TRBD1
V: TRBV24-1
size: once
J: TRBJ1-5
DNA: TGTGCCACCAGTGATGGTGGGACAGGGCAAAATCAGCCCCAGCATTTT
CDR3: CATSDGGTGQNQPQHF

D: -
V: TRBV29-1
size: -
J: TRBJ2-7
DNA: TGCAGCGTTGCGTTAGGGGTCTCCTACGAGCAGTACTTC
CDR3: CSVALGVSYEQYF

D: TRBD1
V: TRBV7-3
size: many
J: TRBJ1-1
DNA: TGTGCCAGCAGCGCCCGGACAGGAGAAGCTTTCTTT
CDR3: CASSARTGEAFF

D: TRBD1
V: TRBV11-2
size: few
J: TRBJ1-1
DNA: TGTGCCAGCAGCTTATCCCGGACAGGGGTTGGGACTGAAGCTTTCTTT
CDR3: CASSLSRTGVGTEAFF

D: -
V: TRBV10-3
size: -
J: TRBJ2-7
DNA: TGTGCCATCAGGCAGGCATACGAGCAGTACTTC
CDR3: CAIRQAYEQYF

D: -
V: TRBV6-1
size: few
J: TRBJ1-1
DNA: TGTGCCAGCGTACAGGTCCGGAACACTGAAGCTTTCTTT
CDR3: CASVQVRNTEAFF

D: TRBD1
V: TRBV6-6
size: few
J: TRBJ2-5
DNA: TGTGCCAGCAACCCCCCGGGGACAGGGACCTTGAGGGAGACCCAGTACTTC
CDR3: CASNPPGTGTLRETQYF

D: TRBD1
V: TRBV2
size: -
J: TRBJ2-3
DNA: TGTGCCAGCAGGGACCCAGGGGGCGTCACAGATACGCAGTATTTT
CDR3: CASRDPGGVTDTQYF

D: -
V: TRBV28
size: few
J: TRBJ1-2
DNA: TGTGCCAGCAGTTCCCTATGGTCTGGCTACACCTTC
CDR3: CASSSLWSGYTF